The clone carrying this T cell receptor (beta chain) was detected many times. Its antigen remains unknown. This sample's time point: newly diagnosed GD, antithyroid drugs for less than 3 months. Construction of the TCR library relied on RNA isolated from PBMCs. This sample was included in a study of regulatory T cells in long-lasting Graves disease. CDR3 regions were amplified by Arm-PCR using iRepertoire HTBI primers to build TCR beta libraries. Per the study methods: Detected in the samples were around 59 TRBV and 14 TRBJ segments. TCRdb processed the multiplex PCR reads anew with MiXCR; each CDR3 protein has one entry. These V and J calls rely on TCRdb rather than the paper's analysis. The sample records about 620,000 distinct CDR3 sequences, roughly 15% being singletons. Study findings and constraints: Persistent disease was associated with favored TRBV28 usage and with favored use of TRBJ1-2 and TRBJ2-5.

The junction had 18 bases not matched to a gene; V was cut back by 5 bases and J by 2 bases. The CDR3 contains 18 residues. In germline, CDR1 is SQVTM, CDR2 ANQGSEA. These same data were also listed under a study on T cells in Graves' hyperthyroidism and ophthalmopathy. That report adds: Every diagnosis used clinical symptoms, serum thyroxine and TRAb, thyroid ultrasound and orbital computed tomography.

The rearrangement joins TRBV29-1 to TRBJ2-5, with 9 bases aligning to TRBD2. This sample comprised peripheral blood mononuclear cells (PBMCs), obtained at new diagnosis, from a patient treated with antithyroid drugs. This clonotype originated in a woman under 40 with Graves disease. This CDR3 reads CSVYLAGVSWTSQETQYF. As DNA, the CDR3 is TGCAGCGTTTACTTAGCGGGAGTTTCCTGGACGTCGCAAGAGACCCAGTACTTC.